This section outlines one T cell receptor (beta chain) sequence together with its context. Germline V lookup: CDR1 MNHEY, CDR2 SVGAGI. The CDR3 has 16 residues. Trimming took 0 bases from V and 3 from J; bases not matched to a gene: 4. Per the original methods: Amplification from reference gene primers served as the basis for estimated nucleated cell counts. Generated by immunoSEQ multiplex PCR, the TCRdb table keeps only in-frame clones and is missing some. V, J and clone size were drawn from that table, and D and trimming were deduced from the DNA. The sample lists 85,000 to 130,000 clones, over 75% seen once, with approximately 6% in the top ten. This sample was included in a study of blood T cell repertoires in COVID-19. About the study: The United States, Italy and Spain provided the acute and convalescent COVID-19 samples.

Sequencing was carried out using peripheral blood. This chain links TRBV6-5 with TRBJ2-1, with 8 bases lining up with TRBD1. The origin of this receptor is a human donor in a cohort sampled during active COVID-19. CDR3 in amino acids: CASSYSRTGYYNEQFF. For the CDR3, the DNA is TGTGCCAGCAGTTACTCGCGGACAGGGTACTACAATGAGCAGTTCTTC.